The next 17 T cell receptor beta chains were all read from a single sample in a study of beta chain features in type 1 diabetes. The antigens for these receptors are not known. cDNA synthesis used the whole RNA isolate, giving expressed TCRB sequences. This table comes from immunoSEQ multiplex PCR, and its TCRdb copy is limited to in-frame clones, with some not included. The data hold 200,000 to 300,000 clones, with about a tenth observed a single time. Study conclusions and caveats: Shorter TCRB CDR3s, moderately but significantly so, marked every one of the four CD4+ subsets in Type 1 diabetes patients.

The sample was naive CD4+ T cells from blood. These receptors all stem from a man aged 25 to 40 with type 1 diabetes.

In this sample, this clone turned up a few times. CDR3 bases: TGTGCCAGCAGCGTAGCAGGCTACAGGGGGGAAGCTTTCTTT. Translation: CASSVAGYRGEAFF. The chain couples TRBV9 to TRBJ1-1; 8 bases fit TRBD1. Germline CDR1 reads SGDLS; CDR2 reads YYNGEE. The ends lost 0 bases at V and 8 bases at J; junction bases unmatched: 6. The CDR3 extends over 14 amino acids.

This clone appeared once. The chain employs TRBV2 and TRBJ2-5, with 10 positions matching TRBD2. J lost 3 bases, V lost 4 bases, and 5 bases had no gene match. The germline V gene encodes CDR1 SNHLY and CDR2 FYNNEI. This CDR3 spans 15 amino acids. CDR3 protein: CASSGLAGVEETQYF. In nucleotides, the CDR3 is TGTGCCAGCAGTGGGCTAGCGGGGGTCGAAGAGACCCAGTACTTC.

The CDR3 sequence is CARWDTYSYGYTF. CDR3 bases: TGTGCCCGATGGGACACCTACAGCTATGGCTACACCTTC. The V and J genes are TRBV30 and TRBJ1-2, with D possibly TRBD1 on 6 matching bases. Germline CDR1 reads GTSNPN; CDR2 reads SVGIG (reference sequence). Trimming removed 8 bases from V and 4 bases from J, with 17 bases in between. The CDR3 length is 13 residues. Together with reference TRBV30 and TRBJ1-2, the CDR3 gives the full variable domain: SQTIHQWPATLVQPVGSPLSLECTVEGTSNPNLYWYRQAAGRGLQLLFYSVGIGQISSEVPQNLSASRPQDRQFILSSKKLLLSDSGFYLCARWDTYSYGYTFGSGTRLTVV.

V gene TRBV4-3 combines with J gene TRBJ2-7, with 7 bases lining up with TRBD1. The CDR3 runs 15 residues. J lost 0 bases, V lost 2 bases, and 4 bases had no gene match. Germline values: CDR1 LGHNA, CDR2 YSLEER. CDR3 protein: CASSQFRDSSYEQYF. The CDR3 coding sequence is TGCGCCAGCAGCCAATTCCGGGACAGCTCCTACGAGCAGTACTTC.

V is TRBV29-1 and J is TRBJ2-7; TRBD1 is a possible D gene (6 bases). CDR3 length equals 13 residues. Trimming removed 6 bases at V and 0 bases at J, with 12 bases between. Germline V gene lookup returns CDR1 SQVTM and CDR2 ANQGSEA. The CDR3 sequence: CSVVRDNSYEQYF. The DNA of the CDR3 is TGCAGCGTAGTCCGGGACAACTCCTACGAGCAGTACTTC.

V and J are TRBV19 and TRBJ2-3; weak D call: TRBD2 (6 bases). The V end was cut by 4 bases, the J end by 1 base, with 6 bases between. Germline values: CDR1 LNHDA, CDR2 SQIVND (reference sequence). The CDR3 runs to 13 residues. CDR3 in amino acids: CASSSGGTDTQYF. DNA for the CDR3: TGTGCCAGTAGTAGCGGGGGCACAGATACGCAGTATTTT. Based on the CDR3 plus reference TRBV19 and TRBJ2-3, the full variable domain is DGGITQSPKYLFRKEGQNVTLSCEQNLNHDAMYWYRQDPGQGLRLIYYSQIVNDFQKGDIAEGYSVSREKKESFPLTVTSAQKNPTAFYLCASSSGGTDTQYFGPGTRLTVL.

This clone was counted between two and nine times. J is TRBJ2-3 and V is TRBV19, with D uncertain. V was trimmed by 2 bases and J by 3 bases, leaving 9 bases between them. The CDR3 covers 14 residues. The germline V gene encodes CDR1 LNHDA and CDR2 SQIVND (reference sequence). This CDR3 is CASSISQITDTQYF. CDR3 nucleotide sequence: TGTGCCAGTAGTATATCCCAAATTACAGATACGCAGTATTTT.

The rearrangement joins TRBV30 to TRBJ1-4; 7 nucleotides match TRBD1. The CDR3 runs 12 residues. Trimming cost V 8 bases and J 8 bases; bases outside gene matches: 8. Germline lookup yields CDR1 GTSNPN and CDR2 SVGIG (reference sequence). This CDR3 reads CAARGAKEKLFF. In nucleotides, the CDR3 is TGTGCCGCCAGGGGGGCGAAGGAAAAACTGTTTTTT.

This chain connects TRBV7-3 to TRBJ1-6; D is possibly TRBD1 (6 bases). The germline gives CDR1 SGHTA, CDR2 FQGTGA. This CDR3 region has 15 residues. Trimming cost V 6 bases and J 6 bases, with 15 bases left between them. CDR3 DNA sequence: TGTGCCAGCAGTTCCTGGGGGCCTCCTAATTCACCCCTCCACTTT. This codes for CASSSWGPPNSPLHF. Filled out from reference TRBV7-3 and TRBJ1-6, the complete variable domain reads GAGVSQTPSNKVTEKGKYVELRCDPISGHTALYWYRQSLGQGPEFLIYFQGTGAADDSGLPNDRFFAVRPEGSVSTLKIQRTERGDSAVYLCASSSWGPPNSPLHFGNGTRLTVT.

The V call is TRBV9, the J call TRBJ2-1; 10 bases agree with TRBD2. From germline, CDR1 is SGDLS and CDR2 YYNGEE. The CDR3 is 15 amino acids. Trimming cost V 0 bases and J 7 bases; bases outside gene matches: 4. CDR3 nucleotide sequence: TGTGCCAGCAGCGTAGATACTAGCGGGGAGAATGAGCAGTTCTTC. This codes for CASSVDTSGENEQFF.

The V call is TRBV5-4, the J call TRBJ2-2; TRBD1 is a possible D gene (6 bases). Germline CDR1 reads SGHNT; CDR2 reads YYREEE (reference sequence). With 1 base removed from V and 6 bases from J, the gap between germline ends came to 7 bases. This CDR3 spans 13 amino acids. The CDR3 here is CASSLTGPGELFF. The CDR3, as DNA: TGTGCCAGCAGCTTGACAGGGCCCGGGGAGCTGTTTTTT. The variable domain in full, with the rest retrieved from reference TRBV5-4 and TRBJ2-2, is ETGVTQSPTHLIKTRGQQVTLRCSSQSGHNTVSWYQQALGQGPQFIFQYYREEENGRGNFPPRFSGLQFPNYSSELNVNALELDDSALYLCASSLTGPGELFFGEGSRLTVL.

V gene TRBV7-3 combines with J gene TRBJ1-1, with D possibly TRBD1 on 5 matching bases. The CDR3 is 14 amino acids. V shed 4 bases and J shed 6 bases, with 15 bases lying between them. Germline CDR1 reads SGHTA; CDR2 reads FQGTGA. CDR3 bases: TGTGCCAGCAGCTCCACCGTCGCGGGGGCTGAAGCTTTCTTT. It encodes CASSSTVAGAEAFF.

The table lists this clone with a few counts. The CDR3 reads CASSQDRRGGYNEQFF. For the CDR3, the DNA is TGTGCCAGCAGCCAAGATCGGCGGGGGGGATACAATGAGCAGTTCTTC. The rearrangement joins TRBV4-2 to TRBJ2-1; 9 bases align to TRBD2. The CDR3 is made up of 16 amino acids. J gave up 4 bases and V 0 bases, and 4 bases lay outside the gene matches. Germline-derived CDR1 and CDR2 are LGHNA and YNFKEQ.

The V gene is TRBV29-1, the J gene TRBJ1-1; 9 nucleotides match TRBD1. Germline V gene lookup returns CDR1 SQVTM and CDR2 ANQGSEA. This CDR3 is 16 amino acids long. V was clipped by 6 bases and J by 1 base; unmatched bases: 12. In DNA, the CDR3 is TGCAGCGTGTCCAGTAGGACAGGGGAGGCGAACACTGAAGCTTTCTTT. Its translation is CSVSSRTGEANTEAFF.

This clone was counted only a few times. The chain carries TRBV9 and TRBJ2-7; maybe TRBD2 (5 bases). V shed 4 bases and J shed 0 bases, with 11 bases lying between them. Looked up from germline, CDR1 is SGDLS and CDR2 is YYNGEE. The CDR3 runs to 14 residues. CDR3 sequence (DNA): TGTGCCAGCAGCCCCGGGGTAAGCTCCTACGAGCAGTACTTC. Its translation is CASSPGVSSYEQYF.

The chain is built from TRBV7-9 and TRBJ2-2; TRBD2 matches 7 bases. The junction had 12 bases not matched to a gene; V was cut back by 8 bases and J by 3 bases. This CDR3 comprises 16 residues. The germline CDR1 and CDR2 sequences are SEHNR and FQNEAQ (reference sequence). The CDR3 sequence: CASSLAVKVYTGELFF. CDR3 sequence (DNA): TGTGCCAGCTCCCTAGCGGTCAAGGTGTACACCGGGGAGCTGTTTTTT.

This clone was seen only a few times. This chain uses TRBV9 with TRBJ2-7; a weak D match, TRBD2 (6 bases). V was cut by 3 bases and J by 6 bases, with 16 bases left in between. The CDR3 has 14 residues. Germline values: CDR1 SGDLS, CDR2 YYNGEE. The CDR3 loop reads CASSGSSVQSEQYF. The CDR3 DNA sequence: TGTGCCAGCAGCGGGTCTAGCGTCCAGAGCGAGCAGTACTTC.